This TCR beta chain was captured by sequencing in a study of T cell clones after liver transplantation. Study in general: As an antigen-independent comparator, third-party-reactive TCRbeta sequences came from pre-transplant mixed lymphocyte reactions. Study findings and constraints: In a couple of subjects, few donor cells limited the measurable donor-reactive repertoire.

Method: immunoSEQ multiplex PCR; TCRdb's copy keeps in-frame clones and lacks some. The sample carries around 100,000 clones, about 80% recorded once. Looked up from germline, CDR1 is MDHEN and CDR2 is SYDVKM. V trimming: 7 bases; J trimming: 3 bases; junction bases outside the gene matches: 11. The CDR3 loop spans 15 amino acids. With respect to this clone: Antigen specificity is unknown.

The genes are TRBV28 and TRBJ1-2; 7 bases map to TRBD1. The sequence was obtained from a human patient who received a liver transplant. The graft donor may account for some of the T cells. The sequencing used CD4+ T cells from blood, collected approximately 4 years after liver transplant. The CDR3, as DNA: TGTGCCAGCAATCTAGGGGGCGGCTATGACTATGGCTACACCTTC. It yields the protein CASNLGGGYDYGYTF.